The 26 T cell receptor beta chains presented below share a single source sample, sequenced in a study of cytomegalovirus exposure and HLA in healthy donors. 13 Jbeta primers and 60 Vbeta primers were used for the PCR. Some clones are missing from TCRdb's copy, which holds only in-frame ones; the method was immunoSEQ multiplex PCR. The table includes 85,000 to 100,000 clones, over 65% detected once. Sequencing used PBMCs. These receptors all come from a woman in her sixties in good health and CMV-seronegative.

This clone was seen a few times. The V gene is TRBV30, the J gene TRBJ1-3, with 10 bases identical to TRBD1. The CDR3 is 18 residues long. Per the germline V gene, CDR1 is GTSNPN and CDR2 is SVGIG (reference sequence). V dropped 4 bases and J dropped 0; count of bases not matched to a gene: 12. This chain's CDR3 is CAWTPPGQGSFSGNTIYF. In nucleotides, the CDR3 is TGTGCCTGGACCCCACCGGGACAGGGGAGTTTCTCTGGAAACACCATATATTTT.

The rearrangement joins TRBV10-3 to TRBJ2-1; a possible D gene is TRBD1 (6 bases). The CDR3 is 13 amino acids. From germline, CDR1 is ENHRY and CDR2 SYGVKD. The CDR3, as DNA: TGTGCTCTACAGGGAGCTTTAAACAATGAGCAGTTCTTC. This codes for CALQGALNNEQFF.

The chain uses TRBV6-1 and TRBJ1-1; D perhaps matches TRBD1 (5 bases). Per the germline V gene, CDR1 is MNHNS and CDR2 is SASEGT. The CDR3 is made up of 14 amino acids. V lost 6 bases and J lost 1, with 12 bases in between. CDR3 in amino acids: CASRPRGSNTEAFF. CDR3 nucleotide sequence: TGTGCCAGCAGGCCCCGGGGGTCGAACACTGAAGCTTTCTTT.

As concerns this clone: Different DNA sequences within this sample yield the same CDR3. CDR3 residues: CASSLTYEQYF. In nucleotides, the CDR3 is TGTGCCAGCAGCCTAACCTACGAGCAGTACTTC. V usage is TRBV7-2 and J usage is TRBJ2-7; D ambiguous. The germline CDR1 and CDR2 sequences are SGHTA and FQGNSA. V lost 5 bases and J lost 2, with 4 bases in between. CDR3 length: 11 residues.

The chain combines TRBV19 with TRBJ1-2, with a possible D match to TRBD1 (6 bases). There are 15 residues in the CDR3. Germline V lookup: CDR1 LNHDA, CDR2 SQIVND (reference sequence). Trimming shortened V by 7 bases and J by 5 bases, and 20 bases separated the two germline ends. CDR3 bases: TGTGCCAGTACCGACCCAGCAGGGGAAGGATATGGCTACACCTTC. It specifies CASTDPAGEGYGYTF.

This rearrangement joins TRBV5-8 to TRBJ2-7, with 8 bases lining up with TRBD2. Germline V gives CDR1 SGHTS, CDR2 YDEGEE. V lost 3 bases and J lost 2; bases outside the gene matches: 7. The length of the CDR3 is 15 residues. The CDR3 loop reads CASSSLAAGAYEQYF. The CDR3, as DNA: TGTGCCAGCAGCTCACTAGCGGCCGGGGCCTACGAGCAGTACTTC.

This chain uses TRBV25-1 with TRBJ1-5, with D possibly matching TRBD1 (5 bases). In germline, CDR1 is MGHDK, CDR2 SYGVNS. This CDR3 is built from 15 residues. V was cut by 3 bases and J by 3 bases, with 12 bases left in between. CDR3 coding DNA: TGTGCCAGCAGTGATGGGGAGGGACCCAATCAGCCCCAGCATTTT. It codes for CASSDGEGPNQPQHF.

The chain combines TRBV7-2 with TRBJ1-5, with 9 nucleotides matching TRBD1. Germline lookup yields CDR1 SGHTA and CDR2 FQGNSA. The V and J ends lost 6 bases and 10 bases, in that order; junction bases with no gene match: 10. This CDR3 has 14 amino acids. CDR3 DNA sequence: TGTGCCAGCAGTCGCACAGGGGGCGAGAGTCCCCAGCATTTT. Protein product: CASSRTGGESPQHF.

This clone was recorded only once. The chain uses TRBV19 and TRBJ1-1, with 8 bases aligning to TRBD1. Germline V gene lookup returns CDR1 LNHDA and CDR2 SQIVND (reference sequence). V lost 6 bases, J lost 0 bases, and 6 bases stayed unmatched. There are 15 residues in the CDR3. The CDR3 here is CASRLGQGMNTEAFF. CDR3 DNA: TGTGCCAGTAGACTAGGACAGGGCATGAACACTGAAGCTTTCTTT.

Only a few counts were recorded for this clone. V gene TRBV4-1 combines with J gene TRBJ1-5; possible D gene TRBD1, 6 bases. The ends were cut back, 4 bases at V and 5 bases at J, with 18 bases in the middle. Germline V lookup: CDR1 MGHRA, CDR2 YSYEKL. The CDR3 extends over 16 amino acids. CDR3 in amino acids: CASSPSSDRTYQPQHF. CDR3 coding DNA: TGCGCCAGCAGCCCGTCCTCCGACAGGACGTATCAGCCCCAGCATTTT.

The CDR3 loop reads CASPLSSGANVLTF. The CDR3 nucleotides are TGTGCCAGCCCACTTTCCTCTGGGGCCAACGTCCTGACTTTC. The chain uses TRBV30 and TRBJ2-6, with unresolved D. The V gene's germline CDR1 is GTSNPN and CDR2 SVGIG (reference sequence). V shed 8 bases and J shed 0 bases, with 11 bases lying between them. This CDR3 has 14 amino acids.

Details on this clone: One end of the junction varies from germline; a read error may be responsible. The chain couples TRBV6-1 to TRBJ2-3; TRBD2 matches at 7 bases. Germline CDR1 and CDR2: MNHNS and SASEGT. The CDR3 loop spans 14 amino acids. Written as DNA, the CDR3 is TGTGCCAGCAGAGAAGGACTAGTGGCAGATACGCAGTATTTT. As protein: CASREGLVADTQYF.

The chain carries TRBV6-1 and TRBJ2-3; 12 nucleotides line up with TRBD2. Per the germline V gene, CDR1 is MNHNS and CDR2 is SASEGT. The CDR3 has 15 residues. The junction had 3 bases not matched to a gene; V was cut back by 4 bases and J by 4 bases. CDR3 sequence: CASSGLAGVPDTQYF. CDR3 sequence (DNA): TGTGCCAGCAGTGGACTAGCGGGAGTGCCAGATACGCAGTATTTT.

The rearrangement links TRBV30 to TRBJ2-3; 8 nucleotides line up with TRBD2. Per the germline V gene, CDR1 is GTSNPN and CDR2 is SVGIG (reference sequence). The CDR3 spans 14 residues. The V segment lost 8 bases and the J segment 5 bases; nucleotides outside the gene matches: 12. This CDR3 is CALGLAGLGDTQYF. The CDR3 coding sequence is TGTGCCCTCGGGTTAGCGGGACTGGGAGATACGCAGTATTTT.

This CDR3 reads CASSGQGPTSYNYGYTF. As DNA, the CDR3 is TGTGCCAGCAGCGGACAGGGGCCAACTAGTTATAACTATGGCTACACCTTC. The genes are TRBV9 and TRBJ1-2; 8 nucleotides agree with TRBD1. In germline, CDR1 is SGDLS, CDR2 YYNGEE. After removal of 3 bases from V and 1 base from J, the junction contained 11 bases not matched to a gene. The CDR3 is 17 amino acids.

The V gene is TRBV12-5, the J gene TRBJ2-5; 7 nucleotides align to TRBD2. Germline values: CDR1 LGHNT, CDR2 FRNRAP. The CDR3 is made up of 18 amino acids. With 1 base clipped from V and 3 bases from J, the junction kept 14 bases outside the gene matches. The CDR3 sequence: CASGLGLGERDSEETQYF. The CDR3 DNA reads as TGTGCTAGTGGTTTGGGTCTAGGGGAGCGGGACTCTGAAGAGACCCAGTACTTC.

The chain has TRBV19 and TRBJ1-1; D is unclear. V lost 4 bases to trimming and J lost 13 bases, with 13 bases between them. This CDR3 spans 11 amino acids. CDR1 is LNHDA, CDR2 SQIVND, per germline (reference sequence). The CDR3 sequence is CASSNRPEVFF. The CDR3 DNA reads TGTGCCAGTAGTAATCGGCCGGAGGTTTTCTTT.

The genes are TRBV29-1 and TRBJ1-1; D remains unclear. V gave up 4 bases and J gave up 7 bases, with 10 bases separating them. The CDR3 runs 11 residues. The germline V gene has CDR1 SQVTM and CDR2 ANQGSEA. The CDR3 sequence is CSVVGRLEAFF. The DNA of the CDR3 is TGCAGCGTTGTTGGGCGCCTTGAAGCTTTCTTT.

V is TRBV5-1 and J is TRBJ1-1; TRBD1 is a possible D gene (5 bases). Trimming shortened V by 1 base and J by 4 bases, and 11 bases separated the two germline ends. This CDR3 is 14 amino acids long. CDR1 and CDR2 from the germline V gene are SGHRS and YFSETQ. CDR3 sequence: CASSLQGGGTEAFF. CDR3 DNA sequence: TGCGCCAGCAGCTTGCAGGGTGGCGGCACTGAAGCTTTCTTT.

This clone was observed once. This chain joins TRBV7-6 and TRBJ2-3, with 8 bases lining up with TRBD1. In germline, CDR1 is SGHVS, CDR2 FNYEAQ. The CDR3 is 17 amino acids. Trimming took 5 bases from V and 0 from J; bases not matched to a gene: 10. The chain's CDR3 is CASSARPGGSSTDTQYF. CDR3 nucleotide sequence: TGTGCCAGCAGCGCAAGGCCAGGGGGCTCAAGCACAGATACGCAGTATTTT.

The chain is built from TRBV6-1 and TRBJ2-5; TRBD1 matches at 10 bases. The germline V gene has CDR1 MNHNS and CDR2 SASEGT. The CDR3 has 15 residues. With 0 bases clipped from V and 7 bases from J, the junction kept 5 bases outside the gene matches. CDR3: CASSEAQGQGRTQYF. CDR3 coding DNA: TGTGCCAGCAGTGAAGCGCAGGGACAGGGGCGGACCCAGTACTTC.

V and J are TRBV30 and TRBJ1-5, with 9 bases identical to TRBD1. Germline V gives CDR1 GTSNPN, CDR2 SVGIG (reference sequence). The CDR3 extends over 13 amino acids. V was pared by 5 bases and J by 6 bases, with 5 bases of the junction left unmatched. CDR3 amino acids: CAWSTGGTQPQHF. In nucleotides, the CDR3 is TGTGCCTGGTCGACAGGGGGTACTCAGCCCCAGCATTTT.

This chain joins TRBV28 and TRBJ2-1; TRBD2 aligns across 12 bases. CDR1 and CDR2 (germline): MDHEN, SYDVKM. The V and J ends lost 6 bases and 5 bases, in that order; junction bases with no gene match: 8. The CDR3 runs 16 residues. CDR3 region: CASRTSGRGNHNEQFF. In DNA form, the CDR3 reads TGTGCCAGCAGGACTAGCGGGAGAGGAAACCACAATGAGCAGTTCTTC. The complete variable domain, with remaining parts taken from reference TRBV28 and TRBJ2-1, reads DVKVTQSSRYLVKRTGEKVFLECVQDMDHENMFWYRQDPGLGLRLIYFSYDVKMKEKGDIPEGYSVSREKKERFSLILESASTNQTSMYLCASRTSGRGNHNEQFFGPGTRLTVL.

The chain is built from TRBV5-1 and TRBJ1-1, with 7 bases fitting TRBD1. After removal of 2 bases from V and 2 bases from J, the junction contained 6 bases not matched to a gene. The CDR3 is 15 amino acids. Per germline, CDR1 SGHRS and CDR2 YFSETQ. Here the CDR3 reads CASSFGQVKNTEAFF. CDR3 bases: TGCGCCAGCAGCTTCGGACAGGTTAAAAACACTGAAGCTTTCTTT.

This rearrangement joins TRBV29-1 to TRBJ2-7; 12 bases are shared with TRBD1. Germline V gives CDR1 SQVTM, CDR2 ANQGSEA. This CDR3 has 13 residues. Trimming removed 6 bases from V and 7 bases from J; junction bases left unmatched: 7. The CDR3 region is CSVAGTGGGEQYF. The DNA for the CDR3 is TGCAGCGTGGCCGGGACAGGGGGCGGAGAGCAGTACTTC.

The chain has TRBV5-5 and TRBJ2-3; 7 bases are shared with TRBD1. Germline V CDR1 and CDR2: SGHKS, YYEKEE (reference sequence). CDR3 size: 17 residues. V was pared by 4 bases and J by 4 bases, with 15 bases of the junction left unmatched. DNA of the CDR3: TGTGCCAGCAGCCGACAGGGTATAAGTGGCTCAGCAGATACGCAGTATTTT. Translating it yields CASSRQGISGSADTQYF.